This T cell receptor (beta chain) was obtained from a study of blood T cell repertoires in COVID-19 (dated by TCRdb to 2018 to 2021). General notes on the study: Collaborator samples came from the United States, Italy and Spain and covered acute and convalescent phases of COVID-19. The material from the prospective study consisted of cDNA or gDNA derived from T cells, B-cell-depleted T cells, or PBMCs. Deeply sampled blood TCRbeta repertoires from subjects exposed to, actively infected with, or recovered from COVID-19 were included in the dataset. The repertoires were released in a freely available public database meant as a resource for research on the immune response to SARS-CoV-2. The samples were drawn from two sources: the first 160 participants of the ongoing ImmuneRACE study, and over 1,000 subjects contributed by 6 global collaborators. Sample metadata almost always included a de-identified subject ID, COVID-19 status, age in years and sex. Where available, HLA class I and class II types were taken from metadata supplied by the sample provider and were not determined by assay-based typing. What the research found in general, with its limitations: How much clinical and demographic metadata was included differed by source and by participant, and the metadata was provided uncurated.

TCRbeta CDR3 regions were amplified from genomic DNA using the immunoSEQ Assay, a bias-controlled multiplex PCR. Per the original workflow: The number of nucleated cells in each sample was estimated by amplification of reference gene primers within the assay. Sequence reads were collapsed and filtered to measure the absolute abundance of every unique TCRbeta CDR3 rearrangement. For each sample, productive Simpson clonality was calculated as the square root of Simpson's diversity index across productive rearrangements. This immuneACCESS table, as held by TCRdb, lists in-frame sequences with V and J called but not all clones. Of the missing ones, under half trace to an unresolved V gene in checked studies; the others have no known cause. Clone size and V and J calls were adopted from that table, with D and trimming inferred from the DNA. Present in this sample are roughly 220,000 clones, just over 85% of which were seen just once. The ten largest clones represent roughly 2.3% of the sample.

From V the trimming removes 6 bases and from J it removes 5 bases, while the gene matches leave 15 bases of the junction unaccounted for. The germline V gene (reference sequence) supplies CDR1 WNHNN and CDR2 SYGVQD. The CDR3 contains 16 residues, cysteine and phenylalanine counted. The retained sequence is limited to the CDR3, 48 bases, with the frame set at the first base. On this clone: This clone's antigen is unknown. It has no much larger one-base neighbor in the sample; base qualities were not kept.

Another Seattle source contributed samples from volunteer blood donors who had recovered from COVID-19. Whole blood was collected in K2EDTA tubes by collaborating institutions according to the institutions' own protocols. Collaborator samples were shipped for TCRbeta analysis as frozen whole blood, isolated PBMCs, or DNA extracted from either sample type. The sample taken for sequencing was peripheral blood. The origin of this receptor is a young man who had recovered from COVID-19. The chain couples TRBV10-1 to TRBJ1-1; the central 7 bases match TRBD1. This receptor carries the CDR3 CASSKSEGAGGTEAFF. Read as DNA, the sequence is TGCGCCAGCAGCAAGTCCGAGGGGGCCGGTGGGACTGAAGCTTTCTTT.